This TCR beta chain was identified in a study of early T cells in non-severe SARS-CoV-2 infection. Overall study: Chains were not paired, and sequencing was done on bulk RNA from unsorted whole blood. General study points: Private and CD4 specificities were missed by VDJdb matching, which favored anti-spike CD8 responses.

This clonotype has a count of ten or more. Its antigen is unknown. The CDR3 is 15 residues long. V was cut by 2 bases and J by 0 bases, with 9 bases left in between. Germline lookup yields CDR1 SGHRS and CDR2 YFSETQ. Each cDNA molecule carried a unique molecular identifier. From the 5' RACE reads, TCRdb called clonotypes with MiXCR, one entry per CDR3 protein. The table has about 81,000 distinct CDR3 sequences, 13% to 15% seen once. The chain is built from TRBV5-1 and TRBJ1-5; the D is unclear. This receptor was taken from an adult who was a healthcare worker with PCR-confirmed SARS-CoV-2 infection or an uninfected control (not recorded which). The material sequenced was whole blood. CDR3 bases: TGCGCCAGCAGCTTTGACGGATTTAGCAATCAGCCCCAGCATTTT. Residues: CASSFDGFSNQPQHF.